This TCR beta chain appears in the sequencing data of a study of control samples from healthy donors and cancer patients. Trimming removed 6 bases at V and 8 bases at J, with 8 bases between. The CDR3 has 12 residues. CDR1 and CDR2 from the germline V gene are MNHEY and SVGAGI. The assay was immunoSEQ multiplex PCR, and TCRdb's table has in-frame clones only and misses some. The sample holds around 100,000 clones, 80% to 90% seen once. The chain couples TRBV6-5 to TRBJ1-6; D is possibly TRBD1 (6 bases). Sequencing used PBMCs. The clonotype was recovered from a man in his 60s with lung cancer. The CDR3 nucleotides read TGTGCCAGCAGGGGGGCGTATTCACCCCTCCACTTT. This gives the protein CASRGAYSPLHF.